Given below is one T cell receptor beta chain in context. Germline V gene lookup returns CDR1 SGHTA and CDR2 FQGTGA. This CDR3 comprises 16 residues. Trimming took off 2 bases at V and 1 base at J, with 14 bases between the two ends. This sample is drawn from a study of PD-L1 blockade in urothelial cancer. Time point given: pretreatment peripheral blood. TCRdb's copy holds only in-frame clones and misses some; the assay was immunoSEQ multiplex PCR. The table records about 130,000 clones, roughly 83% of them present only once. The chain combines TRBV7-3 with TRBJ1-1, with D possibly being TRBD1 (6 bases). The receptor was isolated from a man aged 45-65 years with urothelial cancer. Sequencing was performed on PBMCs, taken around atezolizumab (anti-PD-L1) treatment. The CDR3 reads CASSLRTASPNTEAFF. The CDR3 nucleotides read TGTGCCAGCAGCTTACGGACAGCGAGTCCGAACACTGAAGCTTTCTTT.